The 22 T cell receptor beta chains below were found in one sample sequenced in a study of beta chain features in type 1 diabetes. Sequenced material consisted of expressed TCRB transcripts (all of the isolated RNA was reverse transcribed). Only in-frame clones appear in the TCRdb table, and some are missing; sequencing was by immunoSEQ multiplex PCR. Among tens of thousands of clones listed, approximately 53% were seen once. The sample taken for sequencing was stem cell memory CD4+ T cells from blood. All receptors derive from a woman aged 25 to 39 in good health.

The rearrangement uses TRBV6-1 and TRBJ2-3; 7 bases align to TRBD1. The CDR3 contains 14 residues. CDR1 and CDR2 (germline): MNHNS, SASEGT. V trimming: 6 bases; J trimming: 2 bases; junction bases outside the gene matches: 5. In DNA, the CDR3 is TGTGCCAGCAGGAGTGGGACAGACACAGATACGCAGTATTTT. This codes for CASRSGTDTDTQYF.

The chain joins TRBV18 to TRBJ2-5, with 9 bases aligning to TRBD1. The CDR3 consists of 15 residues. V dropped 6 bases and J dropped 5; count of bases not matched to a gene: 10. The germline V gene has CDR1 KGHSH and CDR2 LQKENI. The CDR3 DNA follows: TGTGCCAGCTCCGCCTTTGGACAGGGGAGGGAGACCCAGTACTTC. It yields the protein CASSAFGQGRETQYF.

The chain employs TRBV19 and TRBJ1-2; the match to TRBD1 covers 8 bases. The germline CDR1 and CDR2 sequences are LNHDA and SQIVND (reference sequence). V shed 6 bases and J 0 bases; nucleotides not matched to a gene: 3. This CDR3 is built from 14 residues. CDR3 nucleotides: TGTGCCAGTAGCAGACAGGGGACTAACTATGGCTACACCTTC. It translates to CASSRQGTNYGYTF.

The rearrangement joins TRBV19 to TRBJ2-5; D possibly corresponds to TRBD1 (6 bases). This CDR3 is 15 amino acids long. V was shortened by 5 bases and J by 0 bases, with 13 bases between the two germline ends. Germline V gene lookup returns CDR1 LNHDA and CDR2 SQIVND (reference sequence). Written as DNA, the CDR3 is TGTGCCAGTAGTGCAACGGGACACTACCAAGAGACCCAGTACTTC. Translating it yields CASSATGHYQETQYF. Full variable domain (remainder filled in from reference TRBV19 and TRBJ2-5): DGGITQSPKYLFRKEGQNVTLSCEQNLNHDAMYWYRQDPGQGLRLIYYSQIVNDFQKGDIAEGYSVSREKKESFPLTVTSAQKNPTAFYLCASSATGHYQETQYFGPGTRLLVL.

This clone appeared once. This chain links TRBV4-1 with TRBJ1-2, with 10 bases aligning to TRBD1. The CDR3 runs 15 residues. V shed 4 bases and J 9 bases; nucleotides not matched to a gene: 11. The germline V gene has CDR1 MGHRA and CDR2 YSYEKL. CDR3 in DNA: TGCGCCAGCAGCCTTGATCCGGGACAGGGGACCAGCTACACCTTC. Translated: CASSLDPGQGTSYTF.

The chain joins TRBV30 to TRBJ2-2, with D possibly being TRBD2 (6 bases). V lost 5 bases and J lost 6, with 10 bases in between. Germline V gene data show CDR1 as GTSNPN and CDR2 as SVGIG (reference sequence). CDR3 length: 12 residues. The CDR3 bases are TGTGCCTGGCGGGACTCCGCCGGGGAGCTGTTTTTT. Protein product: CAWRDSAGELFF.

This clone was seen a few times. The CDR3 DNA is TGCAGCGTTGAACCACTAGCGGGAGAATCCTACGAGCAGTACTTC. Amino acid sequence: CSVEPLAGESYEQYF. The chain combines TRBV29-1 with TRBJ2-7; 11 bases align to TRBD2. Germline V gene data show CDR1 as SQVTM and CDR2 as ANQGSEA. V lost 2 bases to trimming and J lost 1 base; unmatched junction nucleotides: 4. This CDR3 has 15 residues.

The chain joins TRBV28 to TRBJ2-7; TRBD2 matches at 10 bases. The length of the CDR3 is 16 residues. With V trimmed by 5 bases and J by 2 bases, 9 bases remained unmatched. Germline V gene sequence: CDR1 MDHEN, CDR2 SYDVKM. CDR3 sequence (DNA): TGTGCCAGCAGTCCCAGGGGCAGCGGGAGGGCCTACGAGCAGTACTTC. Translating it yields CASSPRGSGRAYEQYF.

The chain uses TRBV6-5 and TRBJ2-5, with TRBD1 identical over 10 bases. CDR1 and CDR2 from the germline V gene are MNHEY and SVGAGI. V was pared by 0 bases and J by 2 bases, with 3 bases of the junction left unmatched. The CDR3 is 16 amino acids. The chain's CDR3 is CASSYSGTGDQETQYF. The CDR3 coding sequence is TGTGCCAGCAGTTACTCGGGGACAGGGGATCAAGAGACCCAGTACTTC.

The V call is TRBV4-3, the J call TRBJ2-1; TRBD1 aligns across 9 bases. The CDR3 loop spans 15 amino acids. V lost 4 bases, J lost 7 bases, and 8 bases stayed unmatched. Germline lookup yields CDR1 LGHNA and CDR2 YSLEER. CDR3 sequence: CASSPSGTGRNEQFF. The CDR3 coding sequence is TGCGCCAGCAGCCCCTCCGGGACAGGGAGGAATGAGCAGTTCTTC.

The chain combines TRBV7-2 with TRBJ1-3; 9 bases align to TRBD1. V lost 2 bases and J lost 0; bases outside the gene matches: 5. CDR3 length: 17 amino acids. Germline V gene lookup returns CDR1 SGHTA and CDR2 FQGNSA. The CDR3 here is CASSLSGTGSSGNTIYF. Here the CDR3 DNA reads TGTGCCAGCAGCTTATCGGGGACAGGGAGCTCTGGAAACACCATATATTTT.

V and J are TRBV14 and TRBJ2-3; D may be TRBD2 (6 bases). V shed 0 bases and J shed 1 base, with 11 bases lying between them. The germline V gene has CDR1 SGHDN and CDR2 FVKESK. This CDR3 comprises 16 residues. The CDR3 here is CASSQDLASGTDTQYF. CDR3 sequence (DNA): TGTGCCAGCAGCCAAGATCTCGCTAGCGGCACAGATACGCAGTATTTT.

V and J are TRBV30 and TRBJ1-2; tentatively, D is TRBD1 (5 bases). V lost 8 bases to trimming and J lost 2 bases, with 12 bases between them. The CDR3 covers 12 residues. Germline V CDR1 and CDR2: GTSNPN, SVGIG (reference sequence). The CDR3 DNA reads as TGTGCCGCAATGGACATAAACTATGGCTACACCTTC. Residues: CAAMDINYGYTF.

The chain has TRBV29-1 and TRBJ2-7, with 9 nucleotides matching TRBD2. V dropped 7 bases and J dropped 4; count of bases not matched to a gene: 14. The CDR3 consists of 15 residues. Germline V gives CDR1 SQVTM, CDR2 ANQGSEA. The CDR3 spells CSGRGGAGGPYEQYF. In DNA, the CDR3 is TGCAGCGGGAGGGGCGGGGCGGGAGGGCCTTACGAGCAGTACTTC.

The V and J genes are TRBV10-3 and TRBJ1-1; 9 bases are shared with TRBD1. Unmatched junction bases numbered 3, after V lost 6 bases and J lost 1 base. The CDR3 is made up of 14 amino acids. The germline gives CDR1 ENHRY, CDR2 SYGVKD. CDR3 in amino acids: CAISTGQGNTEAFF. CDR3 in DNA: TGTGCCATCAGCACGGGACAGGGGAACACTGAAGCTTTCTTT.

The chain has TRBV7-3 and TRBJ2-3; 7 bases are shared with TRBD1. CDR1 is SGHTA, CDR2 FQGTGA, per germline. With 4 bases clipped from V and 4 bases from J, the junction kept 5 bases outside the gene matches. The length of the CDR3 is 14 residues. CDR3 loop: CASSSRQGADTQYF. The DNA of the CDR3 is TGTGCCAGCAGCTCCCGACAGGGTGCAGATACGCAGTATTTT.

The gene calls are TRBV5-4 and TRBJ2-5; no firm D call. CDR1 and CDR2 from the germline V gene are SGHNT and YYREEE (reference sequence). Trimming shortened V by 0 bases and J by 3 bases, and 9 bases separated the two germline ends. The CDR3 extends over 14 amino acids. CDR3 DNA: TGTGCCAGCAGCTTGGTGGCGGAAAAAGAGACCCAGTACTTC. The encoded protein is CASSLVAEKETQYF.

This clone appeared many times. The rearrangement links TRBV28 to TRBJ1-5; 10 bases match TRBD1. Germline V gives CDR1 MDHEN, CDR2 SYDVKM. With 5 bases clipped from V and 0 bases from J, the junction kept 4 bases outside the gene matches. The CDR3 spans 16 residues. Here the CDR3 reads CASSLGQGYSNQPQHF. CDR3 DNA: TGTGCCAGCAGTCTGGGACAGGGGTATAGCAATCAGCCCCAGCATTTT.

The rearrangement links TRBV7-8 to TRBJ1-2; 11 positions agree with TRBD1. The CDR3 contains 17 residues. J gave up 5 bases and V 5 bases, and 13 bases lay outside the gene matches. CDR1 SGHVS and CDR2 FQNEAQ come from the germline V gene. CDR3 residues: CASSPDLLGQGAYGYTF. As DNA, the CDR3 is TGTGCCAGCAGCCCAGACCTCCTAGGACAGGGGGCTTATGGCTACACCTTC.

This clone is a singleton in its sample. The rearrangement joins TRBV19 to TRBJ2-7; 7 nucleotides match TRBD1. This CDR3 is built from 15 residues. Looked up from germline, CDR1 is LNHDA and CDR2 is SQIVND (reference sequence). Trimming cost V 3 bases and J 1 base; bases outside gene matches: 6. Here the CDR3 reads CASSMKDRFSYEQYF. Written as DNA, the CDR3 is TGTGCCAGTAGTATGAAGGACAGGTTTTCCTACGAGCAGTACTTC.

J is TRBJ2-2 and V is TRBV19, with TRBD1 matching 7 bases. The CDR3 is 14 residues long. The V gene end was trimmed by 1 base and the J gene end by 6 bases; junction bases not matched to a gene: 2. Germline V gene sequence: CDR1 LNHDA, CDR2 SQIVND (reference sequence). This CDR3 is CASSIGQGAGELFF. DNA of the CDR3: TGTGCCAGTAGTATAGGCCAGGGGGCCGGGGAGCTGTTTTTT. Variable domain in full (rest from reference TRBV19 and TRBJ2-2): DGGITQSPKYLFRKEGQNVTLSCEQNLNHDAMYWYRQDPGQGLRLIYYSQIVNDFQKGDIAEGYSVSREKKESFPLTVTSAQKNPTAFYLCASSIGQGAGELFFGEGSRLTVL.

In DNA form, the CDR3 reads TGTGCCAGCAGCTTCAGGGATCAGCCCCAGCATTTT. Residues: CASSFRDQPQHF. This sequence joins TRBV5-6 and TRBJ1-5; a weak D match, TRBD1 (5 bases). CDR1 is SGHDT, CDR2 YYEEEE, per germline. Between the trimmed V and J ends, which lost 2 bases and 5 bases, there was a span of 5 bases. The CDR3 covers 12 residues.